These 13 T cell receptor beta chains were all obtained from the same sample, sequenced in a study of regulatory T cells in long-lasting Graves disease. HTBI primers from iRepertoire and Arm-PCR of CDR3 regions yielded the TCR beta libraries. A single record per CDR3 protein comes from TCRdb applying MiXCR to the multiplex PCR reads. The sample lists a few hundred thousand distinct CDR3 sequences; 23% were seen once. Regarding time point: persistent/refractory GD, antithyroid drugs over 5 years with positive TRAb. Extracted RNA from PBMCs served as the source of the TCR library. This material consisted of peripheral blood mononuclear cells (PBMCs), taken when the disease was refractory, from a patient treated with antithyroid drugs. Source of these receptors: a female donor with Graves disease.

Notes on this clonotype: A much larger clone lies a single base off, so this may be a read error. J is TRBJ2-7 and V is TRBV20-1; TRBD2 matches at 8 bases. This CDR3 region has 14 residues. V shed 3 bases and J 2 bases; nucleotides not matched to a gene: 6. Germline V gives CDR1 DFQATT, CDR2 SNEGSKA (reference sequence). The CDR3 nucleotides are TGCAGTGCTAGCAAACTAGCGGTAACCTACGAGCAGTACTTC. This gives the protein CSASKLAVTYEQYF.

This rearrangement joins TRBV5-5 to TRBJ2-6; D call uncertain. Looked up from germline, CDR1 is SGHKS and CDR2 is YYEKEE (reference sequence). Trimming took off 0 bases at V and 1 base at J, with 20 bases between the two ends. The CDR3 contains 20 residues. CDR3 residues: CASSLVSPGAAISGANVLTF. The CDR3 nucleotides read TGTGCCAGCAGCTTGGTATCCCCAGGCGCCGCGATATCTGGGGCCAACGTCCTGACTTTC.

Note on this clonotype: It may be a read error: a sequence one base away is much more abundant. The chain employs TRBV6-1 and TRBJ1-1; TRBD1 matches 8 bases. Germline loops: CDR1 MNHNS, CDR2 SASEGT. V shed 6 bases, J shed 3 bases, and the junction held 6 bases outside the gene matches. The CDR3 length is 14 residues. This CDR3 is CASRKDRVHTEAFF. The CDR3 coding sequence is TGTGCCAGCAGGAAGGACAGGGTGCACACTGAAGCTTTCTTT.

With regard to this clonotype: It may be a read error: a sequence one base away is much more abundant. V usage is TRBV6-1 and J usage is TRBJ1-5; D is ambiguous. The germline V gene encodes CDR1 MNHNS and CDR2 SASEGT. The CDR3 contains 15 residues. CDR3 nucleotides: TGTGCCACCAGTGGCGGGGTTTGGGGCAATCAGCCCCAGCATTTT. It encodes CATSGGVWGNQPQHF.

This chain links TRBV19 with TRBJ2-5; perhaps D is TRBD1 or TRBD2 (6 bases each). The CDR3 runs 14 residues. The germline CDR1 and CDR2 sequences are LNHDA and SQIVND (reference sequence). V shed 3 bases and J shed 3 bases, with 11 bases lying between them. CDR3 sequence reads: CASSIWGDKETQYF. The CDR3 DNA sequence: TGTGCCAGTAGTATCTGGGGGGACAAAGAGACCCAGTACTTC.

The gene calls are TRBV20-1 and TRBJ1-6, with TRBD1 as a possible D gene (5 bases). Trimming left V 6 bases short and J 6 bases short, with 15 bases between. This CDR3 has 14 residues. Germline lookup yields CDR1 DFQATT and CDR2 SNEGSKA (reference sequence). CDR3 region: CSAGEFVGNSPLHF. The CDR3 region has the DNA TGCAGTGCGGGGGAGTTCGTTGGTAATTCACCCCTCCACTTT.

In this sample, this clonotype turned up many times. The chain is built from TRBV28 and TRBJ1-1; the match to TRBD1 covers 9 bases. Germline lookup yields CDR1 MDHEN and CDR2 SYDVKM. With V trimmed by 6 bases and J by 8 bases, 16 bases remained unmatched. CDR3 size: 16 residues. The CDR3 region is CASRSAGTGLRAEAFF. As DNA, the CDR3 is TGTGCCAGCAGGAGCGCCGGGACAGGGCTGCGCGCGGAAGCTTTCTTT. Full variable domain (outside the CDR3, taken from reference TRBV28 and TRBJ1-1): DVKVTQSSRYLVKRTGEKVFLECVQDMDHENMFWYRQDPGLGLRLIYFSYDVKMKEKGDIPEGYSVSREKKERFSLILESASTNQTSMYLCASRSAGTGLRAEAFFGQGTRLTVV.

The chain links TRBV5-1 to TRBJ2-2; tentative D call: TRBD1 (5 bases). Germline V gene data show CDR1 as SGHRS and CDR2 as YFSETQ. This CDR3 has 16 residues. V shed 1 base and J shed 4 bases, with 14 bases lying between them. The CDR3 is CASSLSSGLSTGELFF. CDR3 DNA: TGCGCCAGCAGCTTGTCTTCAGGGCTAAGCACCGGGGAGCTGTTTTTT.

The J gene is TRBJ2-7, the V gene TRBV6-2 or TRBV6-3, with TRBD1 identical over 10 bases. CDR1 MNHEY and CDR2 SVGEGT come from the germline V gene. This CDR3 comprises 15 residues. V gave up 0 bases and J gave up 4 bases; unmatched junction bases: 3. The CDR3 DNA is TGTGCCAGCAGTTACTCTGGGACAGGGGTGTACGAGCAGTACTTC. This sequence encodes CASSYSGTGVYEQYF.

The chain uses TRBV6-5 and TRBJ1-1; D might be TRBD1 (6 bases). The CDR3 sequence is 14 residues long. Deletions cut 2 bases from V and 2 bases from J, with 9 bases between. In germline, CDR1 is MNHEY, CDR2 SVGAGI. CDR3: CASSYGTSNTEAFF. The CDR3 nucleotides are TGTGCCAGCAGTTACGGGACATCCAACACTGAAGCTTTCTTT.

This clonotype has ten or more counts. The genes are TRBV28 and TRBJ1-6, with no clear D. Germline V gene data show CDR1 as MDHEN and CDR2 as SYDVKM. The CDR3 covers 14 residues. V was cut by 7 bases and J by 4 bases, with 11 bases left in between. The CDR3 nucleotides read TGTGCCAGCAACCGGGCCGCTTATAATTCACCCCTCCACTTT. Translation: CASNRAAYNSPLHF. Drawing the rest from reference TRBV28 and TRBJ1-6, the complete variable domain is DVKVTQSSRYLVKRTGEKVFLECVQDMDHENMFWYRQDPGLGLRLIYFSYDVKMKEKGDIPEGYSVSREKKERFSLILESASTNQTSMYLCASNRAAYNSPLHFGNGTRLTVT.

V gene TRBV7-2 combines with J gene TRBJ2-5; D gene unclear. The CDR3 totals 14 residues. Per the germline V gene, CDR1 is SGHTA and CDR2 is FQGNSA. Trimming shortened V by 2 bases and J by 1 base, and 8 bases separated the two germline ends. The DNA for the CDR3 is TGTGCCAGCAGCTTAATGCAGATCCAAGAGACCCAGTACTTC. Translation: CASSLMQIQETQYF.

This clonotype has only one observation. A far larger clone differs by one base, so this is likely a read error. The rearrangement uses TRBV7-2 and TRBJ1-1; D not certain. The CDR3 consists of 13 residues. Germline V CDR1 and CDR2: SGHTA, FQGNSA. As DNA, the CDR3 is TGTGCCAGCAGCTTAGGAGTGAACACTGAAGCTCTCTTT. Amino acids: CASSLGVNTEALF. The variable domain in full, completed from reference TRBV7-2 and TRBJ1-1, reads GAGVSQSPSNKVTEKGKDVELRCDPISGHTALYWYRQSLGQGLEFLIYFQGNSAPDKSGLPSDRFSAERTGGSVSTLTIQRTQQEDSAVYLCASSLGVNTEALFGQGTRLTVV.